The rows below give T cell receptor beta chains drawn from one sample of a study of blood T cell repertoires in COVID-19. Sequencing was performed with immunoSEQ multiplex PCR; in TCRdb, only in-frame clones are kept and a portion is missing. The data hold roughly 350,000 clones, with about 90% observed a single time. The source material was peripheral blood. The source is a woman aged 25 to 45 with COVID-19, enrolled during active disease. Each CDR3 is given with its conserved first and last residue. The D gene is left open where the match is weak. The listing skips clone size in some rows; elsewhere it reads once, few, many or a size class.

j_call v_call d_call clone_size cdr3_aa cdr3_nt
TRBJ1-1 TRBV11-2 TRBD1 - CASSSDRGRDAFF TGTGCCAGCAGCTCGGACAGGGGAAGAGACGCTTTCTTT
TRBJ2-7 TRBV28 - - CASSLTGTNYEQYF TGTGCCAGCAGTTTAACTGGGACAAACTACGAGCAGTACTTC
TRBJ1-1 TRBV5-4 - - CASSLDGIGEAFF TGTGCCAGCAGCTTGGACGGTATCGGTGAAGCTTTCTTT
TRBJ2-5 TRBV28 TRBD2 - CASSSLTSVRETQYF TGTGCCAGCAGTTCCCTGACTAGCGTAAGGGAGACCCAGTACTTC
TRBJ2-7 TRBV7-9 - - CASSPAGTYEQYF TGTGCCAGCAGCCCGGCAGGGACCTACGAGCAGTACTTC
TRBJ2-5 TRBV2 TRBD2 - CASSKGAGGGQETQYF TGTGCCAGCAGCAAGGGAGCGGGAGGGGGTCAAGAGACCCAGTACTTC
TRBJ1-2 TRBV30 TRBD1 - CAWSRGQGVLTGYTF TGTGCCTGGAGTAGGGGACAGGGGGTTTTGACTGGCTACACCTTC
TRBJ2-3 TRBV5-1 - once CASIQENTDTQYF TGCGCCAGCATACAGGAAAACACAGATACGCAGTATTTT
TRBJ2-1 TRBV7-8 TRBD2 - CATKALAANNEQFF TGTGCAACAAAGGCACTAGCGGCGAACAATGAGCAGTTCTTC
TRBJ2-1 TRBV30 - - CAWRIRDNSYNEQFF TGTGCCTGGCGTATCCGGGACAACTCCTACAATGAGCAGTTCTTC
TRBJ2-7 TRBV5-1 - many CASSFGVSYEQYF TGCGCCAGCAGCTTCGGGGTTTCCTACGAGCAGTACTTC
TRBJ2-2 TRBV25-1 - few CASSERELGELFF TGTGCCAGCAGTGAAAGAGAGCTCGGGGAGCTGTTTTTT
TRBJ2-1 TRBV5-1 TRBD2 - CASEGGTSSYNEQFF TGCGCCAGCGAAGGAGGGACTAGCAGCTACAATGAGCAGTTCTTC
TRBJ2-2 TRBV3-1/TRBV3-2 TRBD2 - CASSQGLAGAGELFF TGTGCCAGCAGCCAAGGACTAGCGGGAGCCGGGGAGCTGTTTTTT
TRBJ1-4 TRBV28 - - CASQQGLREKLFF TGTGCCAGCCAACAGGGCCTTCGCGAAAAACTGTTTTTT
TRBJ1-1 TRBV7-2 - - CASRAGQLNTEAFF TGTGCCAGCAGAGCTGGACAGTTGAACACTGAAGCTTTCTTT
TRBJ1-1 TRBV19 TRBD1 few CASSPTGANTEAFF TGTGCCAGTAGTCCGACAGGGGCGAACACTGAAGCTTTCTTT
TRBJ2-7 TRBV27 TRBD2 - CASSFIAGGGDEQYF TGTGCCAGCAGTTTTATAGCGGGAGGGGGCGACGAGCAGTACTTC
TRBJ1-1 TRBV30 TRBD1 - CAWGTGKNTEAFF TGTGCCTGGGGGACAGGCAAGAACACTGAAGCTTTCTTT
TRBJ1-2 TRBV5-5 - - CASSLVVRSAYGYTF TGTGCCAGCAGCTTGGTGGTCAGGTCTGCCTATGGCTACACCTTC
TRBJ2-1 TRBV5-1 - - CASSLEGGRGNEQFF TGCGCCAGCAGCTTGGAAGGTGGGAGGGGGAATGAGCAGTTCTTC
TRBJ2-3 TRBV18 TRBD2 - CASSPGLASTDTQYF TGTGCCAGCTCACCAGGACTAGCAAGCACAGATACGCAGTATTTT
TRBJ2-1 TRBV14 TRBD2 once CASSQGRGLAFSNEQFF TGTGCCAGCAGCCAAGGACGGGGACTAGCGTTTTCCAATGAGCAGTTCTTC
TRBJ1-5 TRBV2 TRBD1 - CASSPDRAINQPQHF TGTGCCAGCAGTCCCGACAGGGCGATCAATCAGCCCCAGCATTTT
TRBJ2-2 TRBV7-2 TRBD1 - CASRPRGGVNTGELFF TGTGCCAGCAGACCCCGAGGGGGCGTGAACACCGGGGAGCTGTTTTTT
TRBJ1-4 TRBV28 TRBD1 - CASTGTAPEKLFF TGTGCCAGCACCGGGACAGCCCCTGAAAAACTGTTTTTT
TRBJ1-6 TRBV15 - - CATSRDPLDRWNSPLHF TGTGCCACCAGCAGAGATCCCCTCGACAGGTGGAATTCACCCCTCCACTTT
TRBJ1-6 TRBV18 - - CASSPNSNSPLHF TGTGCCAGCTCACCGAACAGCAATTCACCCCTCCACTTT
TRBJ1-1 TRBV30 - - CAWSAWQGVTEAFF TGTGCCTGGAGTGCTTGGCAGGGCGTCACTGAAGCTTTCTTT
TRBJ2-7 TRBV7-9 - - CASSLAGTRNSYEQYF TGTGCCAGCAGCTTAGCGGGGACTCGCAATTCCTACGAGCAGTACTTC
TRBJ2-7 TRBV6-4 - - CASSDLYEQYF TGTGCCAGCAGTGACCTCTACGAGCAGTACTTC
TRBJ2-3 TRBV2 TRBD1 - CAGGQGSDTQYF TGTGCCGGGGGACAGGGTTCAGATACGCAGTATTTT
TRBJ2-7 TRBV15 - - CATSSSANSYEQYF TGTGCCACCAGCAGCAGTGCAAACTCCTACGAGCAGTACTTC
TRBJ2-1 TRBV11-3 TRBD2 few CASSLGKREVYNEQFF TGTGCCAGCAGCTTAGGGAAGCGGGAGGTTTACAATGAGCAGTTCTTC
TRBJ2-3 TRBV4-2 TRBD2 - CASSQGRAGASTDTQYF TGTGCCAGCAGCCAAGGTCGGGCGGGAGCGAGCACAGATACGCAGTATTTT
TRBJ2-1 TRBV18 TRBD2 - CASSPSPGLAGWVQFF TGTGCCAGCTCACCAAGCCCTGGACTAGCGGGATGGGTGCAGTTCTTC
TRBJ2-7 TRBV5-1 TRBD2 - CASSSPLVAGGGYYEQYF TGCGCCAGCAGCTCCCCGTTGGTAGCGGGAGGCGGCTACTACGAGCAGTACTTC
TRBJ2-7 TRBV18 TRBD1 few CASSSDRAGEQYF TGTGCCAGCTCGTCGGACAGGGCGGGCGAGCAGTACTTC
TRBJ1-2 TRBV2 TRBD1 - CASSLRESDRAHGYTF TGTGCCAGCAGTCTCCGGGAGTCAGACAGGGCCCATGGCTACACCTTC
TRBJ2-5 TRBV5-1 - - CASSLREMGETQYF TGCGCCAGCAGCTTACGGGAGATGGGAGAGACCCAGTACTTC
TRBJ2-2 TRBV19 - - CASSIGQQAGELFF TGTGCCAGTAGTATAGGACAGCAAGCCGGGGAGCTGTTTTTT
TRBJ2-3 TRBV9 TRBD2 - CASSGPAGVEDTQYF TGTGCCAGCAGCGGTCCAGCGGGAGTAGAAGATACGCAGTATTTT
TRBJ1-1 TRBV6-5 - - CASAKGVIPNTEAFF TGTGCCAGCGCTAAAGGGGTCATACCGAACACTGAAGCTTTCTTT
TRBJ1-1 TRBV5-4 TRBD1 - CASSLGGQGARTEAFF TGTGCCAGCAGCTTGGGGGGTCAGGGGGCAAGGACTGAAGCTTTCTTT
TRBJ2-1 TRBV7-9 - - CASSSEWGLANYNEQFF TGTGCCAGCAGCTCCGAATGGGGGCTAGCAAACTACAATGAGCAGTTCTTC
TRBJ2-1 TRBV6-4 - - CASSDSDNNEQFF TGTGCCAGCAGTGACTCGGACAACAATGAGCAGTTCTTC
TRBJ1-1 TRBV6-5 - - CASSPQGQLNTEAFF TGTGCCAGCAGTCCCCAGGGTCAGTTGAACACTGAAGCTTTCTTT
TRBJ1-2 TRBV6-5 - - CASRSPTFSYGYTF TGTGCCAGCAGATCTCCTACTTTTAGCTATGGCTACACCTTC